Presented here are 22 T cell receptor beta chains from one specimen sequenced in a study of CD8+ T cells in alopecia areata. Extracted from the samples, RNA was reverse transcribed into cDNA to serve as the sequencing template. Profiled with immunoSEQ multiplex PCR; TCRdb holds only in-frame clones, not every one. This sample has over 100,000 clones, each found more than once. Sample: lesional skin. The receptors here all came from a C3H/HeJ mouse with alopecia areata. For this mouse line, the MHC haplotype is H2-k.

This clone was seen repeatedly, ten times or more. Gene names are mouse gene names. CDR3 region: CTCSAARGRAEQFF. The covered CDR3 bases are TGCACCTGCAGTGCAGCCAGGGGGCGAGCT. The chain has TRBV1 and TRBJ2-1; TRBD1 matches at 8 bases. Read data end 4 residues before the CDR3 end; the end is taken from the germline J gene. Germline V gene lookup returns CDR1 NSQYPW and CDR2 LRSPGD (reference sequence). This CDR3 is built from 14 residues.

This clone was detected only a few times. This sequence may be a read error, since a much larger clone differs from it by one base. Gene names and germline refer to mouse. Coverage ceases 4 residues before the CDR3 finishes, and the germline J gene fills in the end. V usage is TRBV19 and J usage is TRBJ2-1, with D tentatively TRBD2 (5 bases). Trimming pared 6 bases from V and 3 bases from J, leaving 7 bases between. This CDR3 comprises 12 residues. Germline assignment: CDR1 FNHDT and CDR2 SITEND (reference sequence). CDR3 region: CASTLGYAEQFF. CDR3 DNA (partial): TGTGCCAGCACCCTGGGCTATGCT.

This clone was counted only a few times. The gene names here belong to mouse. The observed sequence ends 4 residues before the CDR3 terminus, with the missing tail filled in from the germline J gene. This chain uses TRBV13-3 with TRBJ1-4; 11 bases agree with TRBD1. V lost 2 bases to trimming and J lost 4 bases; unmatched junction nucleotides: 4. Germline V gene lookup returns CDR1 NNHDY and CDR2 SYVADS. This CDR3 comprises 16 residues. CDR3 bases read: TGTGCCAGCAGTGAAATGGGGACAGGGGGCAACGAA. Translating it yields CASSEMGTGGNE. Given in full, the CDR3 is CASSEMGTGGNERLFF.

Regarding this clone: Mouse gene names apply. Incomplete CDR3 DNA: TGTGCCAGCGGTGATGCTGGGGGTGACAACGAA. This sequence encodes CASGDAGGDNE. The entire CDR3 sequence reads CASGDAGGDNERLFF. This chain uses TRBV13-2 with TRBJ1-4, with a tentative D call TRBD1 (5 bases). The CDR3 extends 4 residues past the end of the read, so its final part is completed from the germline J gene. Germline V gene data show CDR1 as NNHNN and CDR2 as SYGAGS (reference sequence). V lost 0 bases, J lost 4 bases, and 10 bases lay in between. The CDR3 contains 15 residues.

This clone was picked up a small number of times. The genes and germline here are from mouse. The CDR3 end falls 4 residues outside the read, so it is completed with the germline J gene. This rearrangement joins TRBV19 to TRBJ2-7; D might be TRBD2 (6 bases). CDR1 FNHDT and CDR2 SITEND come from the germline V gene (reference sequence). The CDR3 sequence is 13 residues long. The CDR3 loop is CASSRRTDYEQYF. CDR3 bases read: TGTGCCAGCAGCCGTCGGACTGATTAT.

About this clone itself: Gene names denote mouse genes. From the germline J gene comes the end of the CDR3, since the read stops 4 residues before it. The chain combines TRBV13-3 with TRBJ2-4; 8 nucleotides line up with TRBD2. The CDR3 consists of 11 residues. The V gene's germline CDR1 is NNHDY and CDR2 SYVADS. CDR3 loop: CASRDWNTLYF. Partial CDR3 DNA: TGTGCCAGCCGGGACTGGAAC.

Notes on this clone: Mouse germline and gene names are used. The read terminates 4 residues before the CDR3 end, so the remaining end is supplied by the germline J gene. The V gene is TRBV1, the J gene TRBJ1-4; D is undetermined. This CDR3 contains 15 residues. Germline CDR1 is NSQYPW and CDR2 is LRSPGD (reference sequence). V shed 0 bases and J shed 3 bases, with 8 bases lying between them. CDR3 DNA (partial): TGCACCTGCAGTGCAGATCAGGCAACCAACGAA. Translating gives CTCSADQATNE. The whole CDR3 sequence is CTCSADQATNERLFF. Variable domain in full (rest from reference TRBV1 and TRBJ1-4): VTLLEQNPRWRLVPRGQAVNLRCILKNSQYPWMSWYQQDLQKQLQWLFTLRSPGDKEVKSLPGADYLATRVTDTELRLQVANMSQGRTLYCTCSADQATNERLFFGHGTKLSVL.

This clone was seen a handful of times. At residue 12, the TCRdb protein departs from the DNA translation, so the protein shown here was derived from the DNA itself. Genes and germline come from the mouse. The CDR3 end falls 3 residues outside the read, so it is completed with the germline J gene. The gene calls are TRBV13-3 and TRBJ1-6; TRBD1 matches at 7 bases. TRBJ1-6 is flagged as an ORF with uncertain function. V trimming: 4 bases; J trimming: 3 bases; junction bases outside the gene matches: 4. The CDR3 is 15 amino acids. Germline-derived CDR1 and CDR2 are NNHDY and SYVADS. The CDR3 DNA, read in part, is TGTGCCAGCAGTTTTGACAGGGTCTATAATTCGCCC. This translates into CASSFDRVYNSP. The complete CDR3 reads CASSFDRVYNSPLYF.

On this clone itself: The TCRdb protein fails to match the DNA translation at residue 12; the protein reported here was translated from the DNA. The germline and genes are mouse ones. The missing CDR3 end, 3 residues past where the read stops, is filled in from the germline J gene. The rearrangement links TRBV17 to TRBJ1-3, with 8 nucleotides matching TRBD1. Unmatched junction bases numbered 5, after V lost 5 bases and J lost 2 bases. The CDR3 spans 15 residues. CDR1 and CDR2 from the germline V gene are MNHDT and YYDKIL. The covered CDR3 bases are TGTGCTAGCAGTCCACTGACAGGGGCTGGAAATACG. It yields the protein CASSPLTGAGNT. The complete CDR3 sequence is CASSPLTGAGNTLYF. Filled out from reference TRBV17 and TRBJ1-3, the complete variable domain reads DTTVKQNPRYKLARVGKPVNLICSQTMNHDTMYWYQKKPNQAPKLLLFYYDKILNREADTFEKFQSSRPNNSFCSLYIGSAGLEYSAMYLCASSPLTGAGNTLYFGEGSRLIVV.

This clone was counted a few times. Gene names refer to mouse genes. The part of the CDR3 DNA that was read is TGTGCCAGCAAAGTCTGGGGAAACACCGGG. Translating gives CASKVWGNTG. The full CDR3 sequence reads CASKVWGNTGQLYF. V is TRBV13-3 and J is TRBJ2-2, with D possibly TRBD2 on 6 matching bases. With the read ending 4 residues before the CDR3 end, the germline J gene is used to fill in that end. The CDR3 length is 14 residues. Germline V gives CDR1 NNHDY, CDR2 SYVADS. Between the trimmed V and J ends, which lost 6 bases and 1 base, there was a span of 10 bases.

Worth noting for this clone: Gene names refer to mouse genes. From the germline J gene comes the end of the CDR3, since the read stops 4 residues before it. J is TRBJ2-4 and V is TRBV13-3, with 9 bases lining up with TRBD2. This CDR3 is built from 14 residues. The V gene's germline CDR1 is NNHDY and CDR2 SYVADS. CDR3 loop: CASSDPTGGNTLYF. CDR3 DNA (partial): TGTGCCAGCAGTGATCCGACTGGGGGAAAC.

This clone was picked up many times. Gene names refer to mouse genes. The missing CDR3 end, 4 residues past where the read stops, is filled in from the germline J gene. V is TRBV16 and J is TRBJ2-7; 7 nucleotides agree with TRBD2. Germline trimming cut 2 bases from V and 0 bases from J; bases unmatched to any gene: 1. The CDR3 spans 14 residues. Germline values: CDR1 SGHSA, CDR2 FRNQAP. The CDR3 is CASSLTGDSYEQYF. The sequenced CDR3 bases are TGTGCAAGCAGCTTAACTGGGGACTCCTAT.

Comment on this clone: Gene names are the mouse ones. The CDR3: CASSRLGGRWGAETLYF. CDR3 bases read: TGTGCCAGCAGCAGACTGGGGGGGCGCTGGGGTGCAGAA. This chain uses TRBV13-3 with TRBJ2-3, with 12 bases fitting TRBD2. The CDR3 goes on 4 residues after the read ends, and that part is filled in from the germline J gene. V gave up 5 bases and J gave up 1 base; unmatched junction bases: 8. In germline, CDR1 is NNHDY, CDR2 SYVADS. There are 17 residues in the CDR3.

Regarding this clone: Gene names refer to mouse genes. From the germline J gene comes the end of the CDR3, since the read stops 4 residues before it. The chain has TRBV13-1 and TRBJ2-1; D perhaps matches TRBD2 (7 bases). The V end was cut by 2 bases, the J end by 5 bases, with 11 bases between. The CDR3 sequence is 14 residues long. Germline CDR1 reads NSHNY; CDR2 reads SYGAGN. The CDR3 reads CASSERGADAEQFF. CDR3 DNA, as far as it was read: TGTGCCAGCAGTGAACGGGGGGCTGATGCT.

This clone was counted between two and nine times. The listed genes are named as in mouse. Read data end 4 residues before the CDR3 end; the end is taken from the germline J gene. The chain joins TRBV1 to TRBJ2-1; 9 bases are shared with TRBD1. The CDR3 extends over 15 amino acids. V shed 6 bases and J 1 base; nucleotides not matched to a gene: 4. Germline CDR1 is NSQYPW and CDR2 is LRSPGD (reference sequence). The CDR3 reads CTCSTGTGNYAEQFF. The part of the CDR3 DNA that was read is TGCACCTGCAGCACCGGGACAGGGAACTATGCT.

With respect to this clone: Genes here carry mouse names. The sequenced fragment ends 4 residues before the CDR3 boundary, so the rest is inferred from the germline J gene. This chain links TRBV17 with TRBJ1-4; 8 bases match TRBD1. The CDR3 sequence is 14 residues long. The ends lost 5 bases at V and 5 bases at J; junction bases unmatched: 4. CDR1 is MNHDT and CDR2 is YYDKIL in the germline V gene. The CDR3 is CASSGQGGNERLFF. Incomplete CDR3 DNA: TGTGCTAGCAGTGGACAGGGTGGAAACGAA.

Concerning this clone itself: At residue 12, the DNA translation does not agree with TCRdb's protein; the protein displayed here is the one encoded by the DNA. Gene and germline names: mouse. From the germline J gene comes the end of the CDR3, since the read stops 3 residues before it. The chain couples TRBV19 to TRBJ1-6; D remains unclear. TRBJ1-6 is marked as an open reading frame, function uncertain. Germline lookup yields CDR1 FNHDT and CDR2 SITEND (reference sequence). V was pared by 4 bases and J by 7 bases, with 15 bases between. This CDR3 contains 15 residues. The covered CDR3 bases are TGTGCCAGCAGTCTTACATGGGGATGGAATTCGCCC. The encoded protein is CASSLTWGWNSP. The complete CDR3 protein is CASSLTWGWNSPLYF.

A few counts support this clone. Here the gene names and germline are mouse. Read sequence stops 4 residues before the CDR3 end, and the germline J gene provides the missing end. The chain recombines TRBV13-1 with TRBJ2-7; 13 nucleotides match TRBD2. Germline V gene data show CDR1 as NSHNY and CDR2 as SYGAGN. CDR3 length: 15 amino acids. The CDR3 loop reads CASSEDWGGVYEQYF. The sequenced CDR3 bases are TGTGCCAGCAGTGAGGACTGGGGGGGCGTTTAT.

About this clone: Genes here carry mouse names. CDR3 DNA, as far as it was read: TGTGCCTGGAGTCCCAGAAATGCT. Translated, it gives CAWSPRNA. The full CDR3 is CAWSPRNAEQFF. This chain uses TRBV31 with TRBJ2-1; D remains unclear. The CDR3 goes on 4 residues after the read ends, and that part is filled in from the germline J gene. The V end lost 1 base, the J end lost 5 bases, and 6 bases lay between the germline ends. From germline, CDR1 is GKSSPN and CDR2 SITVG. The CDR3 runs 12 residues.

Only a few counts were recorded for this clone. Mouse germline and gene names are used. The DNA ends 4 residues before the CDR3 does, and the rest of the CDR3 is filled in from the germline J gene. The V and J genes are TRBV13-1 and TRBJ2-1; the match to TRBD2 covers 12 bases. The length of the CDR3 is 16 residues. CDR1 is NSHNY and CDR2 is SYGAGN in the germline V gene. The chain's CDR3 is CASSDADWGGWSEQFF. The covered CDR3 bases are TGTGCCAGCAGTGATGCTGACTGGGGGGGCTGGTCT.

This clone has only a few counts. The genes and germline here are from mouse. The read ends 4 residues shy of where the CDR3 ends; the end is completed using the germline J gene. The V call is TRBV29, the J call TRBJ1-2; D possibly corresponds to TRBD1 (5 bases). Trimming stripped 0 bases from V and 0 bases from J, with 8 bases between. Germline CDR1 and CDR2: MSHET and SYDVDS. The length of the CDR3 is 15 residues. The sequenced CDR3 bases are TGTGCTAGCAGTTTATCGACACAGGCAAACTCC. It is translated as CASSLSTQANS. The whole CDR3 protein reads CASSLSTQANSDYTF.

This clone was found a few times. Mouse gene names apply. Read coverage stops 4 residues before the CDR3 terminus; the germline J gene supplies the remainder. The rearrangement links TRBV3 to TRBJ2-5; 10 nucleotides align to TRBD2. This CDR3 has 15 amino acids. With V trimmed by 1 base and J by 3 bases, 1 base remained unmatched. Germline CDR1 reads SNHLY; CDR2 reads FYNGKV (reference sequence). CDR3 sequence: CASSLGDWGQDTQYF. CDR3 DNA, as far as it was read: TGTGCCAGCAGCTTAGGGGACTGGGGTCAAGAC.